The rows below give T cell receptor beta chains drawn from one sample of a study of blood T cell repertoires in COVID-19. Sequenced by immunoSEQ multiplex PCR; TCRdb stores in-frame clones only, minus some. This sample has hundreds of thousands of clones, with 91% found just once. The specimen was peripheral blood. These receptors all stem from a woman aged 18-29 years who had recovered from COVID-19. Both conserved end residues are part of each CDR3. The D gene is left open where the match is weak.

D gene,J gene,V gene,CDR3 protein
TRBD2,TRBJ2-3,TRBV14,CASSQEFPPSGTYTDTQYF
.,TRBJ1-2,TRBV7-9,CASSVGTSESYGYTF
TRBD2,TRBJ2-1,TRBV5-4,CASSLGTSGENEQFF
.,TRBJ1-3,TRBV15,CATSRDRQPLGNTIYF
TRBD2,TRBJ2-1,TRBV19,CATGLAGDTYEQFF
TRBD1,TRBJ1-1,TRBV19,CASSFTGTVNTEAFF
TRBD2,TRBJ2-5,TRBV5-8,CASSATASGYQETQYF
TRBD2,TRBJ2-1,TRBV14,CASSLSREGRHEQFF
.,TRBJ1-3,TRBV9,CASSSIGQHPSGNTIYF
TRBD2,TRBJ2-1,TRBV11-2,CASSFLAGASDEQFF
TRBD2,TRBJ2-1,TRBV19,CASTPVLAGVNEQFF
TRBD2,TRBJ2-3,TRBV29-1,CSVAGTRGTDTQYF
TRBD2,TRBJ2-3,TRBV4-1,CASSQSWGYGGRTDTQYF
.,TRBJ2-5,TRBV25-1,CASAPGYQETQYF
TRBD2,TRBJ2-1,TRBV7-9,CASSLRASGGNEQFF
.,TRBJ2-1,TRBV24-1,CATSDPLRGEQFF
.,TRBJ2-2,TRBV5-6,CASSSLPGELFF
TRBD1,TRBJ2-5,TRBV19,CASSEGQGEYQETQYF
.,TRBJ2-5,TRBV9,CASSVAGKGRETQYF
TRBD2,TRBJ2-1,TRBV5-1,CASSLVAGGPYEQFF
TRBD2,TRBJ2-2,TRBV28,CASSLLTSGRTGELFF
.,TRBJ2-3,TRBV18,CASSHVYQGSTDTQYF
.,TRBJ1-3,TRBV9,CASSARGGASGNTIYF
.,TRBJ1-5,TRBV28,CASSLDRTGGLPQHF
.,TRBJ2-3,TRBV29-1,CSAEGMGGDTQYF
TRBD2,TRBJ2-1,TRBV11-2,CASSLGGRLSYNEQFF
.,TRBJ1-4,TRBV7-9,CASSPVSVGTQLFF
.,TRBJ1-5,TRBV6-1,CASSEEVQGRSRGMRKPQHF
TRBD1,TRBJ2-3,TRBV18,CASSPGQGQDTQYF
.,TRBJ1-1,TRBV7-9,CASSFLWTRGVWTEAFF
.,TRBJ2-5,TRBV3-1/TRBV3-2,CASSQSGETQYF
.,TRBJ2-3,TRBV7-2,CASSFGGALGVDTQYF
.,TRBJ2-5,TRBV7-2,CASRFVASFQGETQYF
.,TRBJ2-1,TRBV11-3,CASSDLGVEQFF
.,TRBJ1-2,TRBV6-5,CASSYSILEDYGYTF
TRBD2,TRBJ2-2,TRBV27,CASSLFSGRSGELFF
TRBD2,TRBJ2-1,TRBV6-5,CASSYAGGMYNEQFF